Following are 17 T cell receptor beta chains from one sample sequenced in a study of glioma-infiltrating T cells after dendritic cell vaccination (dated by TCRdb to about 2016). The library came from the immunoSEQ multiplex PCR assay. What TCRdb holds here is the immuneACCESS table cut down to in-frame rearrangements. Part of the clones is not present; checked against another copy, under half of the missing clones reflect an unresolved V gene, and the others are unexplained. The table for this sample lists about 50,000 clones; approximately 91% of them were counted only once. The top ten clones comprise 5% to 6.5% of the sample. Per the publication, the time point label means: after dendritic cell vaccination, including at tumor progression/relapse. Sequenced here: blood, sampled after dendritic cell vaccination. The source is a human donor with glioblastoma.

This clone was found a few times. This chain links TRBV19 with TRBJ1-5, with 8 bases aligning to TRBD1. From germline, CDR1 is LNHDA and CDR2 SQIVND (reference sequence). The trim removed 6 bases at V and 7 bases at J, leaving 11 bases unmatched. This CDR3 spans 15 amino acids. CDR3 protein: CASRDSRGPAQPQHF. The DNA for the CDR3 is TGTGCCAGTAGGGATAGCAGGGGGCCAGCCCAGCCCCAGCATTTT.

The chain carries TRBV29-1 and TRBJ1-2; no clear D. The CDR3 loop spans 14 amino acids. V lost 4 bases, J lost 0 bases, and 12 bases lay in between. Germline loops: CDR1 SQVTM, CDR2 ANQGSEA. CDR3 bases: TGCAGCGTTGGTGGTGGTACATCTAACTATGGCTACACCTTC. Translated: CSVGGGTSNYGYTF.

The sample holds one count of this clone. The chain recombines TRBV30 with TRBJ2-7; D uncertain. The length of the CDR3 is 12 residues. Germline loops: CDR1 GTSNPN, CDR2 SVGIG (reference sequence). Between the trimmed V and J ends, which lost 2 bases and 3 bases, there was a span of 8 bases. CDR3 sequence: CAWSSQVYEQYF. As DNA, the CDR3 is TGTGCCTGGAGTTCACAAGTCTACGAGCAGTACTTC.

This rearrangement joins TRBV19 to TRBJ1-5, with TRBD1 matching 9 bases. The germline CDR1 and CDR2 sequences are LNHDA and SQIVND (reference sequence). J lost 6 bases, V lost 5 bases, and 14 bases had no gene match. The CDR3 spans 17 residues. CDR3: CASSLLPGQGICQPQHF. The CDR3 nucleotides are TGTGCCAGTAGTCTACTACCGGGACAGGGAATTTGTCAGCCCCAGCATTTT.

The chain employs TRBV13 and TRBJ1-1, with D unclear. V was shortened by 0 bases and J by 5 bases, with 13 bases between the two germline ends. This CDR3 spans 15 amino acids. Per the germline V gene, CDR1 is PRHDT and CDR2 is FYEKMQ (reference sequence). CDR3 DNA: TGTGCCAGCAGCTTAGGTAATCCCCTGCGTACTGAAGCTTTCTTT. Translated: CASSLGNPLRTEAFF. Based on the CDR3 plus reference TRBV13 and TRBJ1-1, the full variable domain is AAGVIQSPRHLIKEKRETATLKCYPIPRHDTVYWYQQGPGQDPQFLISFYEKMQSDKGSIPDRFSAQQFSDYHSELNMSSLELGDSALYFCASSLGNPLRTEAFFGQGTRLTVV.

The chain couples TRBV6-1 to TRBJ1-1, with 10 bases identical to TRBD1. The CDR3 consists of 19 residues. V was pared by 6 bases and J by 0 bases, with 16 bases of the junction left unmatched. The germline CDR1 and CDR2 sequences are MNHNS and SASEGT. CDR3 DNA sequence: TGTGCCAGCAGCGAAAGAGGATGGGGGGACAGGGGCATGAACACTGAAGCTTTCTTT. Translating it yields CASSERGWGDRGMNTEAFF.

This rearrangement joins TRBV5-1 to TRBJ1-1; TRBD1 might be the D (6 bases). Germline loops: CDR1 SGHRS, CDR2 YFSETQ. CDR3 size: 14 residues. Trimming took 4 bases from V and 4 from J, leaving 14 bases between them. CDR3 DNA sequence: TGCGCCAGCAGCCCCGTGGGGGCCCGCACTGAAGCTTTCTTT. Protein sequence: CASSPVGARTEAFF.

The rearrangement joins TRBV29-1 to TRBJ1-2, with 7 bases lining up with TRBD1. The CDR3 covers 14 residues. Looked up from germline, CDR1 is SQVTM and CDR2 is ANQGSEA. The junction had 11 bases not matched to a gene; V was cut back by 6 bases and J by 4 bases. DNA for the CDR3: TGCAGCGTCCTGACAGGGCGAGCCTCCTATGGCTACACCTTC. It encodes CSVLTGRASYGYTF. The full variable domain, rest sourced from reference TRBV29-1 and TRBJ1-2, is SAVISQKPSRDICQRGTSLTIQCQVDSQVTMMFWYRQQPGQSLTLIATANQGSEATYESGFVIDKFPISRPNLTFSTLTVSNMSPEDSSIYLCSVLTGRASYGYTFGSGTRLTVV.

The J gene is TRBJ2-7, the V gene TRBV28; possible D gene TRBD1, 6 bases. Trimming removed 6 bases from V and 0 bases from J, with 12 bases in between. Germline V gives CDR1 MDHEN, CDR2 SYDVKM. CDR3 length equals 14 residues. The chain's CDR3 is CASSPTQGSYEQYF. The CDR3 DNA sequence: TGTGCCAGCAGCCCGACACAGGGCTCCTACGAGCAGTACTTC.

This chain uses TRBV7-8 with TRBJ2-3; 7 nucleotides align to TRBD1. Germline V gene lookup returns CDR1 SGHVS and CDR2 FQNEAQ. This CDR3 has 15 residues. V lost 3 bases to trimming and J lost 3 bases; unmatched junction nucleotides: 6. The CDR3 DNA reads TGTGCCAGCAGCTTGGGACAGATTACAACAGATACGCAGTATTTT. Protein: CASSLGQITTDTQYF.

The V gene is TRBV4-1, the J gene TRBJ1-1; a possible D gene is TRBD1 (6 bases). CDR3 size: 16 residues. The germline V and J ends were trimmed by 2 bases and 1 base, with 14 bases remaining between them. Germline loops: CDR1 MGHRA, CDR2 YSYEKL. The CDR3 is CASSQPKQGRNTEAFF. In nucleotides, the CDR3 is TGCGCCAGCAGCCAACCTAAACAGGGAAGGAACACTGAAGCTTTCTTT.

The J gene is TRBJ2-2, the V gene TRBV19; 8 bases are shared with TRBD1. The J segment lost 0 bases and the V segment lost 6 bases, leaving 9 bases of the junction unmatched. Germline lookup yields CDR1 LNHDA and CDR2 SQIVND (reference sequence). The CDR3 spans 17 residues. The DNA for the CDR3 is TGTGCCAGTAGGCTGGACAGGGTTACCGCGAACACCGGGGAGCTGTTTTTT. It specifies CASRLDRVTANTGELFF.

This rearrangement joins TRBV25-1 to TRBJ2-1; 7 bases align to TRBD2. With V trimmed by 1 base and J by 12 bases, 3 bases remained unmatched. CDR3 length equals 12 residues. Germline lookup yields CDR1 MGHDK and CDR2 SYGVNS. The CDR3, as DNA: TGTGCCAGCAGTGAATCGGGACTATCGCAGTTCTTC. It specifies CASSESGLSQFF.

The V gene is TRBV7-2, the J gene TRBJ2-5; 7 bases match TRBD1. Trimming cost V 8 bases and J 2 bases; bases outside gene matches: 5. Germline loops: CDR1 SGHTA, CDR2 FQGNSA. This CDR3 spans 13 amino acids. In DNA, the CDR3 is TGTGCCAGCCTCAGGGGACAGCAAGAGACCCAGTACTTC. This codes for CASLRGQQETQYF. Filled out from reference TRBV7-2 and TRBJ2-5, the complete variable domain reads GAGVSQSPSNKVTEKGKDVELRCDPISGHTALYWYRQSLGQGLEFLIYFQGNSAPDKSGLPSDRFSAERTGGSVSTLTIQRTQQEDSAVYLCASLRGQQETQYFGPGTRLLVL.

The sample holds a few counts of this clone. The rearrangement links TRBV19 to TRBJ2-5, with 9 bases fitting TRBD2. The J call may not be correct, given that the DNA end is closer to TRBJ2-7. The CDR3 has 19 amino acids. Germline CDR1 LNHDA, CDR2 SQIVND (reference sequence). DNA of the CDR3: TGTGCCAGTAGTATTACCCTTAGCGGGAGCGGATATGAAATTCGCGAGCAGTACTTC. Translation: CASSITLSGSGYEIREQYF.

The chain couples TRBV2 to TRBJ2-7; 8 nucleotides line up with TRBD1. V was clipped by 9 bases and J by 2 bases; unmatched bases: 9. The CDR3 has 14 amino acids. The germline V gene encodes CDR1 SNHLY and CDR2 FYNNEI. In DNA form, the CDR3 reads TGTGCCAGGGGGAACAGGGGGAAGCCCTACGAGCAGTACTTC. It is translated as CARGNRGKPYEQYF. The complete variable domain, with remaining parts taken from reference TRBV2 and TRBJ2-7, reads EPEVTQTPSHQVTQMGQEVILRCVPISNHLYFYWYRQILGQKVEFLVSFYNNEISEKSEIFDDQFSVERPDGSNFTLKIRSTKLEDSAMYFCARGNRGKPYEQYFGPGTRLTVT.

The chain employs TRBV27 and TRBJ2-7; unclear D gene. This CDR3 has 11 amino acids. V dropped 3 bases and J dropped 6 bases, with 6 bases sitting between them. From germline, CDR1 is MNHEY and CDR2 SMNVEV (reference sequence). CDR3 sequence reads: CASSFRSEQYF. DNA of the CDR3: TGTGCCAGCAGTTTCCGGTCCGAGCAGTACTTC.